The next 17 T cell receptor beta chains were all read from a single sample in a study of T cell responses to AZD1222 COVID-19 vaccine (dated by TCRdb to the early 2020s). Library generation was performed with the immunoSEQ multiplex PCR assay. Not all clones reach the TCRdb copy of this immuneACCESS table, which keeps in-frame sequences only. Checked studies attribute under half of the gap to unresolved V genes and leave the rest unexplained. The sample table shows some 150,000 clones, and 88% are seen once. The ten largest clonotypes hold 2.2% of the sample. What the time point label conveys for this sample: baseline before first vaccination. The input for sequencing was peripheral blood, taken on day 0 of AZD1222 vaccination. The source is an adult in good health.

The chain is built from TRBV11-1 and TRBJ2-7; D is ambiguous. The CDR3 totals 14 residues. With 2 bases removed from V and 0 bases from J, the gap between germline ends came to 8 bases. The germline gives CDR1 SGHAT, CDR2 FQDESV (reference sequence). CDR3 sequence: CASSLTPSSYEQYF. The CDR3 region has the DNA TGTGCCAGCAGCTTAACTCCCAGCTCCTACGAGCAGTACTTC.

The CDR3 region is CASSIGSAGYGYTF. The DNA for the CDR3 is TGTGCCAGTAGTATAGGCAGCGCCGGCTATGGCTACACCTTC. The rearrangement uses TRBV19 and TRBJ1-2; D uncertain. The CDR3 has 14 residues. Trimming took off 1 base at V and 4 bases at J, with 10 bases between the two ends. In germline, CDR1 is LNHDA, CDR2 SQIVND (reference sequence). Together with reference TRBV19 and TRBJ1-2, the CDR3 gives the full variable domain: DGGITQSPKYLFRKEGQNVTLSCEQNLNHDAMYWYRQDPGQGLRLIYYSQIVNDFQKGDIAEGYSVSREKKESFPLTVTSAQKNPTAFYLCASSIGSAGYGYTFGSGTRLTVV.

The CDR3 coding sequence is TGTGCCAGCAGCCATCGGACTGGAAGCTCCTACAATGAGCAGTTCTTC. As protein: CASSHRTGSSYNEQFF. The chain has TRBV13 and TRBJ2-1; D perhaps matches TRBD2 (5 bases). Germline V gene lookup returns CDR1 PRHDT and CDR2 FYEKMQ (reference sequence). This CDR3 is 16 amino acids long. The V and J ends lost 5 bases and 0 bases respectively, with 14 bases between them.

The chain recombines TRBV6-5 with TRBJ1-2; possibly TRBD1 for D (5 bases). Germline-derived CDR1 and CDR2 are MNHEY and SVGAGI. The CDR3 extends over 11 amino acids. The V end was cut by 8 bases, the J end by 8 bases, with 12 bases between. CDR3 loop: CASVGGEGYTF. The CDR3, as DNA: TGTGCCAGCGTCGGGGGGGAGGGCTACACCTTC.

The genes are TRBV27 and TRBJ2-3; D may be TRBD2 (6 bases). The germline V and J ends were trimmed by 3 bases and 1 base, with 11 bases remaining between them. In germline, CDR1 is MNHEY, CDR2 SMNVEV (reference sequence). This CDR3 is 15 amino acids long. CDR3 in amino acids: CASSFAGRGTDTQYF. The CDR3 region has the DNA TGTGCCAGCAGTTTCGCCGGGAGAGGCACAGATACGCAGTATTTT.

This clone was found once. The chain is built from TRBV24-1 and TRBJ2-3; D is unclear. The ends were cut back, 2 bases at V and 2 bases at J, with 7 bases in the middle. The CDR3 is 14 amino acids. Germline V lookup: CDR1 KGHDR, CDR2 SFDVKD. The chain's CDR3 is CATSDWGLTDTQYF. DNA of the CDR3: TGTGCCACCAGTGATTGGGGTCTCACAGATACGCAGTATTTT.

The chain employs TRBV2 and TRBJ1-4, with 10 nucleotides matching TRBD1. CDR3 length: 14 amino acids. Germline lookup yields CDR1 SNHLY and CDR2 FYNNEI. The V segment lost 6 bases and the J segment 4 bases; nucleotides outside the gene matches: 2. CDR3 residues: CASSRDRGNEKLFF. In nucleotides, the CDR3 is TGTGCCAGCAGCCGGGACAGGGGTAATGAAAAACTGTTTTTT. The variable domain in full, completed from reference TRBV2 and TRBJ1-4, reads EPEVTQTPSHQVTQMGQEVILRCVPISNHLYFYWYRQILGQKVEFLVSFYNNEISEKSEIFDDQFSVERPDGSNFTLKIRSTKLEDSAMYFCASSRDRGNEKLFFGSGTQLSVL.

The chain employs TRBV5-1 and TRBJ2-7, with D perhaps being TRBD1 or TRBD2 (5 bases each). Germline CDR1 SGHRS, CDR2 YFSETQ. The CDR3 loop spans 15 amino acids. Trimming cost V 4 bases and J 2 bases, with 16 bases left between them. The CDR3: CASSGRGGGTYEQYF. The DNA of the CDR3 is TGCGCCAGCAGCGGAAGGGGTGGGGGAACCTACGAGCAGTACTTC.

The CDR3 region has the DNA TGTGCCAGCAGCCAAGTTGGTGGCTACACCTTC. Protein: CASSQVGGYTF. This rearrangement joins TRBV3-1 (or the pseudogene TRBV3-2) to TRBJ1-2; D is undetermined. CDR3 length: 11 residues. Germline V gene data show CDR1 as LGHDT and CDR2 as YNNKEL (reference sequence). V was shortened by 1 base and J by 7 bases, with 4 bases between the two germline ends.

This sequence joins TRBV13 and TRBJ2-3; 12 bases fit TRBD2. V trimming: 2 bases; J trimming: 7 bases; junction bases outside the gene matches: 10. Germline CDR1 is PRHDT and CDR2 is FYEKMQ (reference sequence). The CDR3 spans 17 residues. The CDR3 loop is CASSLLSLAGGGNTQYF. The CDR3 DNA is TGTGCCAGCAGCTTACTCTCTCTAGCGGGAGGGGGAAATACGCAGTATTTT.

The chain couples TRBV7-3 to TRBJ1-4; TRBD1 matches 8 bases. V lost 2 bases and J lost 7; bases outside the gene matches: 3. This CDR3 has 14 residues. Per the germline V gene, CDR1 is SGHTA and CDR2 is FQGTGA. This CDR3 reads CASSLQGALEKLFF. CDR3 DNA sequence: TGTGCCAGCAGCTTACAGGGGGCGCTTGAAAAACTGTTTTTT.

This rearrangement joins TRBV28 to TRBJ1-2; 9 bases match TRBD1. The CDR3 consists of 13 residues. V lost 6 bases and J lost 4; bases outside the gene matches: 3. CDR1 is MDHEN and CDR2 is SYDVKM in the germline V gene. The CDR3 sequence: CASSGTGIYGYTF. The CDR3 region has the DNA TGTGCCAGCAGCGGGACAGGGATCTATGGCTACACCTTC.

V and J are TRBV6-1 and TRBJ1-1; no clear D. The germline CDR1 and CDR2 sequences are MNHNS and SASEGT. Trimming stripped 2 bases from V and 11 bases from J, with 9 bases between. The CDR3 is made up of 11 amino acids. CDR3 DNA: TGTGCCAGCAGTGAAAGACTAGGGGCTTTCTTT. Its translation is CASSERLGAFF.

CDR3 nucleotide sequence: TGTGCCAGCAGCTTAGACAGCAACACTGAAGCTTTCTTT. It encodes CASSLDSNTEAFF. The gene calls are TRBV7-2 and TRBJ1-1; D not resolved. CDR1 SGHTA and CDR2 FQGNSA come from the germline V gene. The CDR3 covers 13 residues. The V gene lost 1 base and the J gene lost 2 bases, with 5 bases spanning the gap.

This clone was detected once. V and J are TRBV5-1 and TRBJ1-2; D is possibly TRBD1 (5 bases). The CDR3 is made up of 13 amino acids. V gave up 0 bases and J gave up 4 bases, with 7 bases separating them. CDR1 and CDR2 from the germline V gene are SGHRS and YFSETQ. The CDR3 DNA follows: TGCGCCAGCAGCTTGGCCGACAGCTATGGCTACACCTTC. Translated, it gives CASSLADSYGYTF.

V is TRBV25-1 and J is TRBJ1-1; the D gene is possibly TRBD1 (6 bases). The CDR3 consists of 14 residues. V dropped 6 bases and J dropped 4 bases, with 15 bases sitting between them. Germline CDR1 reads MGHDK; CDR2 reads SYGVNS. CDR3 protein: CASRERGGGTEAFF. DNA of the CDR3: TGTGCCAGCAGGGAAAGGGGAGGGGGCACTGAAGCTTTCTTT.

This clone was counted a single time. The chain has TRBV5-1 and TRBJ2-2, with a weak D call TRBD1 (5 bases). The germline CDR1 and CDR2 sequences are SGHRS and YFSETQ. This CDR3 comprises 14 residues. Trimming stripped 2 bases from V and 5 bases from J, with 10 bases between. CDR3 sequence reads: CASSFAGQTGELFF. DNA of the CDR3: TGCGCCAGCAGCTTCGCAGGGCAGACCGGGGAGCTGTTTTTT.